These T cell receptor beta chains were read from a single sample in a study of early T cells in non-severe SARS-CoV-2 infection. One entry per CDR3 protein results from TCRdb running MiXCR on the 5' RACE reads. The sample holds under 45,000 distinct CDR3 sequences, roughly 5% seen once. The specimen comprised whole blood, sampled at baseline. Receptor source: an adult who was a healthcare worker with PCR-confirmed SARS-CoV-2 infection or an uninfected control (not recorded which). Each CDR3 is given with its conserved first and last residue. Fields, in order: J gene, clone size, V gene, D gene, CDR3 protein, CDR3 DNA. A D gene is named only where the DNA matches it firmly. Size is omitted from some rows. Given values are once, few, many or a class for expanded clones.

J gene: TRBJ2-1; clone size: many; V gene: TRBV6-5; D gene: .; CDR3 protein: CASSYSRGEQFF; CDR3 DNA: TGTGCCAGCAGTTACTCACGGGGTGAGCAGTTCTTC
J gene: TRBJ1-2; clone size: .; V gene: TRBV28; D gene: .; CDR3 protein: CASITGGAGYGYTF; CDR3 DNA: TGTGCCAGCATCACCGGGGGGGCAGGCTATGGCTACACCTTC
J gene: TRBJ2-7; clone size: many; V gene: TRBV4-2; D gene: .; CDR3 protein: CASSQDARSSYEQYF; CDR3 DNA: TGTGCCAGCAGCCAAGACGCCAGAAGCTCCTACGAGCAGTACTTC
J gene: TRBJ2-7; clone size: .; V gene: TRBV28; D gene: TRBD1; CDR3 protein: CASSFRGQAPFEQYF; CDR3 DNA: TGTGCCAGCAGTTTTAGGGGACAGGCCCCCTTCGAGCAGTACTTC
J gene: TRBJ2-1; clone size: .; V gene: TRBV3-1; D gene: .; CDR3 protein: CASSHINEQFF; CDR3 DNA: TGTGCCAGCAGCCATATCAATGAGCAGTTCTTC
J gene: TRBJ1-1; clone size: few; V gene: TRBV2; D gene: .; CDR3 protein: CASRGYGRASEAFF; CDR3 DNA: TGTGCCAGCAGGGGATATGGACGGGCTTCTGAAGCTTTCTTT
J gene: TRBJ2-5; clone size: many; V gene: TRBV7-7; D gene: .; CDR3 protein: CASSPSGTSGTQYF; CDR3 DNA: TGTGCCAGCAGCCCTTCCGGGACCTCGGGGACCCAGTACTTC
J gene: TRBJ1-1; clone size: many; V gene: TRBV6-5; D gene: TRBD1; CDR3 protein: CATRGDTEAFF; CDR3 DNA: TGTGCCACCAGGGGGGACACTGAAGCTTTCTTT
J gene: TRBJ2-1; clone size: many; V gene: TRBV28; D gene: TRBD2; CDR3 protein: CASSSPRLAGGVEQFF; CDR3 DNA: TGTGCCAGCAGTTCACCCCGACTTGCGGGAGGGGTTGAGCAGTTCTTC
J gene: TRBJ1-2; clone size: .; V gene: TRBV20-1; D gene: TRBD1; CDR3 protein: CSAMSGTGALRDYGYTF; CDR3 DNA: TGCAGTGCCATGTCTGGGACAGGGGCCCTACGGGACTATGGCTACACCTTC
J gene: TRBJ2-7; clone size: many; V gene: TRBV20-1; D gene: TRBD2; CDR3 protein: CSARDRTSGWEQYF; CDR3 DNA: TGCAGTGCTAGAGATAGGACTAGCGGTTGGGAGCAGTACTTC
J gene: TRBJ2-1; clone size: many; V gene: TRBV28; D gene: .; CDR3 protein: CASRDSRLEQFF; CDR3 DNA: TGTGCCAGCAGAGACTCGCGACTTGAGCAGTTCTTC
J gene: TRBJ2-1; clone size: many; V gene: TRBV7-2; D gene: TRBD1; CDR3 protein: CASSFGQGDEQFF; CDR3 DNA: TGTGCCAGCAGCTTCGGACAGGGCGATGAGCAGTTCTTC
J gene: TRBJ2-1; clone size: many; V gene: TRBV20-1; D gene: TRBD2; CDR3 protein: CSASPLGSGSFYEQFF; CDR3 DNA: TGCAGTGCTAGCCCCCTCGGTAGCGGGAGCTTCTATGAGCAGTTCTTC
J gene: TRBJ1-5; clone size: .; V gene: TRBV7-9; D gene: .; CDR3 protein: CASSYQNQPQHF; CDR3 DNA: TGTGCCAGCAGCTACCAGAATCAGCCCCAGCATTTT
J gene: TRBJ2-3; clone size: many; V gene: TRBV20-1; D gene: TRBD2; CDR3 protein: CSARDPAGGLTDTQYF; CDR3 DNA: TGCAGTGCTAGAGATCCGGCGGGAGGACTCACAGATACGCAGTATTTT
J gene: TRBJ2-3; clone size: many; V gene: TRBV9; D gene: TRBD2; CDR3 protein: CASSVTSGSTDTQYF; CDR3 DNA: TGTGCCAGCAGCGTTACTAGCGGGAGTACAGATACGCAGTATTTT
J gene: TRBJ1-2; clone size: many; V gene: TRBV6-6; D gene: .; CDR3 protein: CASSYVGQSVEYNYGYTF; CDR3 DNA: TGTGCCAGCAGTTACGTCGGGCAGTCGGTGGAGTATAACTATGGCTACACCTTC
J gene: TRBJ2-5; clone size: many; V gene: TRBV19; D gene: .; CDR3 protein: CASSKNREEETQYF; CDR3 DNA: TGTGCCAGTAGTAAAAACAGGGAGGAAGAGACCCAGTACTTC
J gene: TRBJ2-1; clone size: many; V gene: TRBV20-1; D gene: .; CDR3 protein: CSARVGAHPSYNEQFF; CDR3 DNA: TGCAGTGCTAGAGTGGGTGCCCACCCCTCCTACAATGAGCAGTTCTTC
J gene: TRBJ1-4; clone size: .; V gene: TRBV20-1; D gene: .; CDR3 protein: CSAEPATNEKLFF; CDR3 DNA: TGCAGTGCGGAACCAGCAACTAATGAAAAACTGTTTTTT
J gene: TRBJ2-3; clone size: many; V gene: TRBV6-6; D gene: .; CDR3 protein: CASTDGRVYTDTQYF; CDR3 DNA: TGTGCCAGCACCGACGGACGGGTTTACACAGATACGCAGTATTTT
J gene: TRBJ2-1; clone size: .; V gene: TRBV6-2/TRBV6-3; D gene: TRBD2; CDR3 protein: CASQNSGIEPKQFF; CDR3 DNA: TGTGCCAGCCAGAATAGCGGGATCGAGCCTAAGCAGTTCTTC
J gene: TRBJ1-1; clone size: many; V gene: TRBV28; D gene: TRBD1; CDR3 protein: CASQTGTDLGTEAFF; CDR3 DNA: TGTGCCAGCCAAACCGGGACAGATTTGGGCACTGAAGCTTTCTTT
J gene: TRBJ1-3; clone size: many; V gene: TRBV5-6; D gene: TRBD1; CDR3 protein: CASSLIDRGRNTIYF; CDR3 DNA: TGTGCCAGCAGCTTAATCGACAGGGGAAGAAACACCATATATTTT
J gene: TRBJ2-1; clone size: many; V gene: TRBV4-3; D gene: .; CDR3 protein: CASSPGLTNEQFF; CDR3 DNA: TGCGCCAGCAGCCCCGGGCTTACCAATGAGCAGTTCTTC
J gene: TRBJ2-4; clone size: few; V gene: TRBV29-1; D gene: TRBD1; CDR3 protein: CSVESVSTGLKNIQYF; CDR3 DNA: TGCAGCGTTGAATCGGTTTCGACAGGGCTAAAAAACATTCAGTACTTC
J gene: TRBJ2-5; clone size: many; V gene: TRBV27; D gene: .; CDR3 protein: CASSLSDHQETQYF; CDR3 DNA: TGTGCCAGCAGTTTATCGGACCACCAAGAGACCCAGTACTTC
J gene: TRBJ2-1; clone size: .; V gene: TRBV19; D gene: .; CDR3 protein: CARSDYHYNEQFF; CDR3 DNA: TGTGCCAGGTCGGACTACCACTACAATGAGCAGTTCTTC
J gene: TRBJ2-3; clone size: .; V gene: TRBV4-3; D gene: .; CDR3 protein: CASSQKHRVPDTQYF; CDR3 DNA: TGCGCCAGCAGCCAAAAGCACAGGGTCCCAGATACGCAGTATTTT
J gene: TRBJ2-2; clone size: many; V gene: TRBV12-3/TRBV12-4; D gene: TRBD1; CDR3 protein: CASSRQGHTGELFF; CDR3 DNA: TGTGCCAGCAGTAGACAGGGACACACCGGGGAGCTGTTTTTT
J gene: TRBJ2-1; clone size: few; V gene: TRBV7-2; D gene: TRBD2; CDR3 protein: CASSRPGLAGIYNEQFF; CDR3 DNA: TGTGCCAGCAGCCGCCCGGGACTAGCGGGAATCTACAATGAGCAGTTCTTC
J gene: TRBJ2-3; clone size: many; V gene: TRBV20-1; D gene: .; CDR3 protein: CSAILSSASTDTQYF; CDR3 DNA: TGCAGTGCTATCTTATCTAGCGCTAGCACAGATACGCAGTATTTT
J gene: TRBJ1-2; clone size: many; V gene: TRBV12-3/TRBV12-4; D gene: .; CDR3 protein: CASSPPAAQGGYTF; CDR3 DNA: TGTGCCAGCAGTCCTCCAGCCGCACAAGGAGGCTACACCTTC
J gene: TRBJ1-1; clone size: few; V gene: TRBV6-2/TRBV6-3; D gene: .; CDR3 protein: CASSYSGGREAFF; CDR3 DNA: TGTGCCAGCAGTTACTCCGGGGGGCGCGAAGCTTTCTTT
J gene: TRBJ2-3; clone size: many; V gene: TRBV20-1; D gene: .; CDR3 protein: CSARGSSGTDTQYF; CDR3 DNA: TGCAGTGCTAGAGGAAGTAGCGGCACAGATACGCAGTATTTT
J gene: TRBJ2-3; clone size: many; V gene: TRBV7-6; D gene: TRBD2; CDR3 protein: CASSLGIPSGITADTQYF; CDR3 DNA: TGTGCCAGCAGCTTAGGGATTCCCAGCGGGATAACCGCAGATACGCAGTATTTT
J gene: TRBJ2-4; clone size: many; V gene: TRBV2; D gene: TRBD1; CDR3 protein: CASSVTGDIQYF; CDR3 DNA: TGTGCCAGCAGTGTCACAGGGGACATTCAGTACTTC
J gene: TRBJ1-1; clone size: many; V gene: TRBV10-3; D gene: .; CDR3 protein: CAISFGHAKNTEAFF; CDR3 DNA: TGTGCCATCAGTTTCGGGCATGCCAAGAACACTGAAGCTTTCTTT
J gene: TRBJ1-2; clone size: .; V gene: TRBV5-6; D gene: .; CDR3 protein: CASSNYYGYTF; CDR3 DNA: TGTGCCAGCAGCAACTACTATGGCTACACCTTC
J gene: TRBJ2-7; clone size: medium-sized; V gene: TRBV6-5; D gene: .; CDR3 protein: CASSYGPGKYEQYF; CDR3 DNA: TGTGCCAGCAGTTACGGGCCGGGGAAGTACGAGCAGTACTTC
J gene: TRBJ1-5; clone size: few; V gene: TRBV19; D gene: .; CDR3 protein: CASSTNWVGNQPQHF; CDR3 DNA: TGTGCCAGTAGTACCAATTGGGTGGGAAATCAGCCCCAGCATTTT
J gene: TRBJ2-3; clone size: few; V gene: TRBV29-1; D gene: .; CDR3 protein: CSLVSSTDTQYF; CDR3 DNA: TGCAGCCTGGTCAGCAGCACAGATACGCAGTATTTT
J gene: TRBJ1-5; clone size: many; V gene: TRBV6-6; D gene: .; CDR3 protein: CASSYPPRGANQPQHF; CDR3 DNA: TGTGCCAGCAGTTACCCCCCCCGGGGAGCCAATCAGCCCCAGCATTTT